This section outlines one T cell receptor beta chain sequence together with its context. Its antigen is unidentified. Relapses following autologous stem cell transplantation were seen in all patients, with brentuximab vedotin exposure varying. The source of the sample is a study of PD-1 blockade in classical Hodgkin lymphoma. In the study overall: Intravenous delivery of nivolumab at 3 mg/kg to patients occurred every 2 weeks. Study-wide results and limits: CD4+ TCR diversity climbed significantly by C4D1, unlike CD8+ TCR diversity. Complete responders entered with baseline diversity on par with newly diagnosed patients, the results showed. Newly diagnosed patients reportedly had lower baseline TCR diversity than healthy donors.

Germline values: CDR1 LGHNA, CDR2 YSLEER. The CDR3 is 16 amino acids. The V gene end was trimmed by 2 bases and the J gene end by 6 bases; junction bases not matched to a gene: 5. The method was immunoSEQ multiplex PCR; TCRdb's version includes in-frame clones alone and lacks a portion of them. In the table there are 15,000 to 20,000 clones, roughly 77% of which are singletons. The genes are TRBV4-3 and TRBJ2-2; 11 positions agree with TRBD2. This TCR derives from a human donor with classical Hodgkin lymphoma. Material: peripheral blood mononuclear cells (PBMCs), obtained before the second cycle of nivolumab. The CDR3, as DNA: TGCGCCAGCAGCCAATCTAGCGGGAGGACTGCCGGGGAGCTGTTTTTT. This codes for CASSQSSGRTAGELFF.